One sample yielded the 8 T cell receptor beta chains listed below, sequenced in a study of T cell changes during pregnancy in multiple sclerosis. Libraries were prepared by immunoSEQ multiplex PCR; TCRdb keeps only in-frame clonotypes and omits some of them. Of roughly 69,000 clones in the sample, approximately 91% are singletons; the top ten hold 1.4%. Sequenced material: peripheral blood, taken in the third trimester of pregnancy. The receptors shown here come from a female donor with multiple sclerosis, enrolled in a pregnancy study.

The chain couples TRBV7-8 to TRBJ2-2; tentatively, D is TRBD1 (6 bases). Trimming took off 4 bases at V and 5 bases at J, with 17 bases between the two ends. This CDR3 contains 16 residues. The V gene's germline CDR1 is SGHVS and CDR2 FQNEAQ. The CDR3 reads CASSWTEPPQTGELFF. DNA of the CDR3: TGTGCCAGCAGCTGGACAGAGCCCCCTCAAACCGGGGAGCTGTTTTTT.

V usage is TRBV13 and J usage is TRBJ1-1; TRBD1 matches at 8 bases. V lost 6 bases, J lost 4 bases, and 4 bases stayed unmatched. CDR1 and CDR2 from the germline V gene are PRHDT and FYEKMQ (reference sequence). The CDR3 is 13 amino acids. CDR3: CASSYTGGTEAFF. The CDR3 DNA sequence: TGTGCCAGCAGTTATACAGGGGGCACTGAAGCTTTCTTT.

V gene TRBV11-2 combines with J gene TRBJ2-7; no clear D. Trimming removed 6 bases at V and 3 bases at J, with 15 bases between. Germline V CDR1 and CDR2: SGHAT, FQNNGV. This CDR3 is 14 amino acids long. As DNA, the CDR3 is TGTGCCAGCAGTTTTAGCCTCTCGCTCTACGAGCAGTACTTC. It yields the protein CASSFSLSLYEQYF.

The chain uses TRBV19 and TRBJ1-2; 7 bases agree with TRBD1. The junction had 8 bases not matched to a gene; V was cut back by 6 bases and J by 4 bases. CDR3 length: 14 amino acids. Germline loops: CDR1 LNHDA, CDR2 SQIVND (reference sequence). The CDR3 region is CASSPRDSVYGYTF. The CDR3 DNA is TGTGCCAGTAGCCCAAGGGACAGTGTCTATGGCTACACCTTC.

The chain combines TRBV19 with TRBJ1-5; 11 nucleotides match TRBD1. Germline CDR1 reads LNHDA; CDR2 reads SQIVND (reference sequence). There are 17 residues in the CDR3. Trimming removed 9 bases from V and 2 bases from J; junction bases left unmatched: 12. CDR3 nucleotides: TGTGCCAGCAGCCGGGACAGGGGGTATGTAGGCAATCAGCCCCAGCATTTT. It specifies CASSRDRGYVGNQPQHF.

In this sample, this clone turned up once. This chain's CDR3 is CASRGRQGADDDYGYTF. The DNA for the CDR3 is TGTGCCAGTCGAGGGAGGCAGGGGGCAGACGACGACTATGGCTACACCTTC. The chain couples TRBV19 to TRBJ1-2; 8 positions agree with TRBD1. The CDR3 runs to 17 residues. V was clipped by 8 bases and J by 3 bases; unmatched bases: 17. Per the germline V gene, CDR1 is LNHDA and CDR2 is SQIVND (reference sequence).

V gene TRBV6-4 combines with J gene TRBJ1-2; no firm D call. The V end was cut by 6 bases, the J end by 9 bases, with 17 bases between. Germline values: CDR1 MRHNA, CDR2 SNTAGT. The length of the CDR3 is 13 residues. The CDR3 DNA follows: TGTGCCAGCAGGGACCACGCACAGAGCAGCTACACCTTC. Encoded protein: CASRDHAQSSYTF.

CDR3 residues: CASSQEGWEGGYGYTF. CDR3 coding DNA: TGCGCCAGCAGCCAAGAAGGGTGGGAGGGGGGCTATGGCTACACCTTC. This chain joins TRBV4-3 and TRBJ1-2, with D possibly TRBD1 on 6 matching bases. The V end was cut by 0 bases, the J end by 4 bases, with 15 bases between. CDR3 size: 16 residues. Germline lookup yields CDR1 LGHNA and CDR2 YSLEER.